These 8 T cell receptor beta chains originate from one sample sequenced in a study of beta chain features in type 1 diabetes. Their antigens are not known. Study findings and constraints: Patients with Type 1 diabetes showed moderately but significantly shorter TCRB CDR3s in all four CD4+ subsets.

The isolated RNA, all of it, was reverse transcribed, so expressed TCRB transcripts were what got sequenced. The data were produced by immunoSEQ multiplex PCR, yet TCRdb's version contains in-frame clones alone and is incomplete. The sample has some 200,000 clones, about a sixth seen once. The sequenced sample consisted of naive CD4+ T cells from blood. Receptor source: a man aged 25-40 years with type 1 diabetes.

This clone has a single count. The chain is built from TRBV9 and TRBJ2-3; TRBD2 is a possible D gene (5 bases). V shed 0 bases and J shed 0 bases, with 11 bases lying between them. The germline CDR1 and CDR2 sequences are SGDLS and YYNGEE. The CDR3 is made up of 16 amino acids. Here the CDR3 DNA reads TGTGCCAGCAGCGTAGAGGTAGCGCCTAGCACAGATACGCAGTATTTT. It is translated as CASSVEVAPSTDTQYF.

This chain connects TRBV29-1 to TRBJ2-1; 7 bases are shared with TRBD2. The V and J ends lost 1 base and 2 bases, in that order; junction bases with no gene match: 14. There are 18 residues in the CDR3. Germline loops: CDR1 SQVTM, CDR2 ANQGSEA. CDR3 sequence reads: CSVEGLAYAGEAYNEQFF. CDR3 in DNA: TGCAGCGTTGAAGGCCTAGCTTACGCGGGAGAGGCCTACAATGAGCAGTTCTTC.

The chain employs TRBV30 and TRBJ2-7; 10 bases agree with TRBD1. CDR3 length equals 13 residues. Trimming cost V 3 bases and J 4 bases; bases outside gene matches: 3. Germline V lookup: CDR1 GTSNPN, CDR2 SVGIG (reference sequence). CDR3 sequence (DNA): TGTGCCTGGAGCGGGACAGGGGTGTACGAGCAGTACTTC. Protein product: CAWSGTGVYEQYF.

The chain combines TRBV19 with TRBJ2-1; D is possibly TRBD2 (6 bases). Trimming shortened V by 3 bases and J by 5 bases, and 20 bases separated the two germline ends. CDR3 length equals 17 residues. From germline, CDR1 is LNHDA and CDR2 SQIVND (reference sequence). CDR3 nucleotide sequence: TGTGCCAGTAGTATTAAAAGCACGGGAGTCTGGGACAATGAGCAGTTCTTC. As protein: CASSIKSTGVWDNEQFF.

In this sample, this clone turned up a few times. The rearrangement joins TRBV29-1 to TRBJ2-2, with D unresolved. V was shortened by 3 bases and J by 7 bases, with 12 bases between the two germline ends. Germline lookup yields CDR1 SQVTM and CDR2 ANQGSEA. This CDR3 has 13 residues. CDR3 coding DNA: TGCAGCGTTGAGTTCTTGGTGGGCGGGGAGCTGTTTTTT. Translation gives CSVEFLVGGELFF.

This chain connects TRBV5-8 to TRBJ1-1; perhaps TRBD1 as D (5 bases). V was trimmed by 2 bases and J by 3 bases, leaving 11 bases between them. The CDR3 loop spans 14 amino acids. The germline gives CDR1 SGHTS, CDR2 YDEGEE. The CDR3 protein is CASSLYGRDTEAFF. CDR3 sequence (DNA): TGTGCCAGCAGCTTATATGGCAGGGACACTGAAGCTTTCTTT.

The CDR3 DNA reads TGTGCCATCAGGGCCAGTAATGAAAAACTGTTTTTT. This encodes CAIRASNEKLFF. This chain uses TRBV10-3 with TRBJ1-4; unclear D gene. CDR3 length: 12 amino acids. Germline V gene lookup returns CDR1 ENHRY and CDR2 SYGVKD. The ends were cut back, 6 bases at V and 4 bases at J, with 6 bases in the middle.

V gene TRBV20-1 combines with J gene TRBJ2-1; tentative D call: TRBD2 (5 bases). The V and J ends lost 4 bases and 8 bases respectively, with 9 bases between them. Germline V gene sequence: CDR1 DFQATT, CDR2 SNEGSKA (reference sequence). The CDR3 is 11 residues long. CDR3 coding DNA: TGCAGTGCTATTCCGGGGTATGAGCAGTTCTTC. Amino acids: CSAIPGYEQFF.